One and the same sample provided the 15 T cell receptor beta chains below, sequenced in a study of Ad26.COV2.S vaccination and SARS-CoV-2 variants. Sequenced by immunoSEQ multiplex PCR; TCRdb stores in-frame clones only, minus some. This sample has about 400,000 clones, with more than 75% found just once. Treatment noted: 19 received Ad26.COV2.S at low or high dose, single or two shots; 5 received placebo; per-sample allocation not given. Vaccine and placebo recipients were sampled on day 63 after the first injection. This specimen was peripheral blood, taken in a trial of Ad26.COV2.S vaccine versus placebo. These receptors were taken from a person aged 18 to 59 who received the Ad26.COV2.S COVID-19 vaccine or a placebo.

This rearrangement joins TRBV9 to TRBJ2-2; TRBD1 matches 7 bases. Trimming at V came to 3 bases and at J to 0 bases, leaving 5 bases not matched to a gene. The CDR3 has 16 residues. Germline CDR1 reads SGDLS; CDR2 reads YYNGEE. CDR3 in amino acids: CASSEVDRANTGELFF. CDR3 bases: TGTGCCAGCAGCGAAGTCGACAGGGCGAACACCGGGGAGCTGTTTTTT. Combining the CDR3 with reference TRBV9 and TRBJ2-2 gives the whole variable domain DSGVTQTPKHLITATGQRVTLRCSPRSGDLSVYWYQQSLDQGLQFLIQYYNGEERAKGNILERFSAQQFPDLHSELNLSSLELGDSALYFCASSEVDRANTGELFFGEGSRLTVL.

V is TRBV4-3 and J is TRBJ1-2; D gene unclear. Trimming cost V 0 bases and J 5 bases, with 16 bases left between them. Germline V CDR1 and CDR2: LGHNA, YSLEER. The CDR3 is made up of 16 amino acids. CDR3 sequence (DNA): TGCGCCAGCAGCCAAGACTCGGCAGTCCGGGCATATGGCTACACCTTC. Protein sequence: CASSQDSAVRAYGYTF.

The J gene is TRBJ1-2, the V gene TRBV27; 8 bases line up with TRBD1. Germline V lookup: CDR1 MNHEY, CDR2 SMNVEV (reference sequence). The CDR3 is 13 amino acids. V shed 5 bases and J 6 bases; nucleotides not matched to a gene: 5. The chain's CDR3 is CASSPGGADGYTF. CDR3 nucleotide sequence: TGTGCCAGCAGTCCAGGGGGCGCTGATGGCTACACCTTC.

The rearrangement links TRBV7-3 to TRBJ2-2; D is perhaps TRBD2 (5 bases). The CDR3 has 16 residues. Germline V CDR1 and CDR2: SGHTA, FQGTGA. V lost 6 bases to trimming and J lost 1 base, with 15 bases between them. Written as DNA, the CDR3 is TGTGCCAGCAGAGCCAACGGAGGAGGGAACACCGGGGAGCTGTTTTTT. Translating gives CASRANGGGNTGELFF.

The chain employs TRBV28 and TRBJ1-1; D uncertain. Germline V CDR1 and CDR2: MDHEN, SYDVKM. CDR3 length equals 13 residues. The V gene lost 8 bases and the J gene lost 5 bases, with 15 bases spanning the gap. The CDR3 is CASLGSKRTEAFF. The CDR3 nucleotides read TGTGCCAGCTTGGGGAGCAAACGGACTGAAGCTTTCTTT.

This rearrangement joins TRBV6-5 to TRBJ2-7; D is unclear. V lost 6 bases, J lost 6 bases, and 15 bases lay in between. This CDR3 has 13 residues. CDR1 and CDR2 from the germline V gene are MNHEY and SVGAGI. The CDR3, as DNA: TGTGCCAGCAGCTTAGGGTTCGGAGTCGAGCAGTACTTC. Amino acid sequence: CASSLGFGVEQYF.

This chain connects TRBV10-3 to TRBJ2-7, with D possibly TRBD2 on 6 matching bases. The length of the CDR3 is 12 residues. Germline V gives CDR1 ENHRY, CDR2 SYGVKD. V was cut by 8 bases and J by 7 bases, with 15 bases left in between. CDR3 in amino acids: CAIGEESWEQYF. DNA for the CDR3: TGTGCCATCGGGGAGGAGAGTTGGGAGCAGTACTTC.

This chain links TRBV6-2 or TRBV6-3 with TRBJ2-3, with 11 bases lining up with TRBD1. The CDR3 is 17 amino acids. Losses at the gene ends were 2 bases for V and 1 base for J; bases not matched to a gene: 5. The germline V gene has CDR1 MNHEY and CDR2 SVGEGT. The CDR3 protein is CASSYGTGGFRTDTQYF. The CDR3 nucleotides are TGTGCCAGCAGTTACGGGACAGGGGGTTTCCGCACAGATACGCAGTATTTT.

This clone has a single count. V is TRBV28 and J is TRBJ2-7; tentatively, D is TRBD1 or TRBD2 (5 bases each). V was shortened by 6 bases and J by 5 bases, with 26 bases between the two germline ends. In germline, CDR1 is MDHEN, CDR2 SYDVKM. This CDR3 has 17 amino acids. CDR3 residues: CASRSLTPGAVGHEQYF. The CDR3 DNA reads TGTGCCAGCAGGTCCCTGACTCCCGGGGCCGTTGGCCACGAGCAGTACTTC.

The chain couples TRBV15 to TRBJ2-1, with 12 bases identical to TRBD2. The CDR3 consists of 20 residues. Unmatched junction bases numbered 23, after V lost 6 bases and J lost 8 bases. The germline gives CDR1 LNHNV, CDR2 YYDKDF (reference sequence). The CDR3 region has the DNA TGTGCCACCAGTCAGTGGGGCGGAAGGATCTCTAGCGGGGGGGCTTATGAGCAGTTCTTC. Residues: CATSQWGGRISSGGAYEQFF.

This chain uses TRBV19 with TRBJ1-6; the D is unclear. Germline V lookup: CDR1 LNHDA, CDR2 SQIVND (reference sequence). V lost 4 bases and J 7 bases, leaving 17 bases between the germline ends. This CDR3 region has 16 residues. DNA for the CDR3: TGTGCCAGTAGTAGTGTTCACGGACGACCAAATTCACCCCTCCACTTT. Translation gives CASSSVHGRPNSPLHF.

Only one count was recorded for this clone. This sequence joins TRBV6-1 and TRBJ1-6; 8 nucleotides agree with TRBD1. This CDR3 is 15 amino acids long. CDR1 and CDR2 (germline): MNHNS, SASEGT. V was clipped by 2 bases and J by 3 bases; unmatched bases: 0. In DNA, the CDR3 is TGTGCCAGCAGTGAAACAGGGGGCTATAATTCACCCCTCCACTTT. This encodes CASSETGGYNSPLHF.

V gene TRBV3-1 (or the pseudogene TRBV3-2) combines with J gene TRBJ1-3; tentatively, D is TRBD1 (5 bases). CDR1 is LGHDT, CDR2 YNNKEL, per germline (reference sequence). The germline V and J ends were trimmed by 4 bases and 0 bases, with 16 bases remaining between them. The CDR3 runs to 17 residues. This CDR3 is CASSPPGGTVSGNTIYF. In nucleotides, the CDR3 is TGTGCCAGCAGCCCACCGGGGGGAACAGTCTCTGGAAACACCATATATTTT.

The rearrangement joins TRBV7-2 to TRBJ1-2, with TRBD1 matching 7 bases. V lost 5 bases to trimming and J lost 4 bases; unmatched junction nucleotides: 7. The CDR3 extends over 14 amino acids. CDR1 and CDR2 (germline): SGHTA, FQGNSA. The CDR3 is CASSPAGQIYGYTF. The DNA of the CDR3 is TGTGCCAGCAGCCCTGCGGGACAGATCTATGGCTACACCTTC.

This clone was found a few times. The chain carries TRBV10-3 and TRBJ1-6; perhaps TRBD1 as D (5 bases). The CDR3 consists of 13 residues. V was trimmed by 6 bases and J by 3 bases, leaving 6 bases between them. Germline CDR1 and CDR2: ENHRY and SYGVKD. CDR3 DNA sequence: TGTGCCATCAGGACAGACTATAATTCACCCCTCCACTTT. This encodes CAIRTDYNSPLHF.